The 10 T cell receptor beta chains in this list originate from one sample, sequenced in a study of beta chain features in type 1 diabetes. Every bit of the isolated RNA underwent reverse transcription, so sequencing read expressed TCRB transcripts. The repertoire was sequenced with immunoSEQ multiplex PCR; TCRdb's copy has only in-frame clones and lacks some. This table holds 160,000 or so clones, approximately 9% found once. Study-wide results and limits: Moderate yet significant TCRB CDR3 shortening was seen in Type 1 diabetes patients in all four CD4+ subsets.

These TCRs are of unknown antigen specificity. The specimen was central memory CD4+ T cells from blood. The source is a woman under 30 with type 1 diabetes.

This clone showed up just a few times. The DNA of the CDR3 is TGTGCCAGCAGCTCCTCCGGGACATTAAAGACCCAGTACTTC. Amino acid sequence: CASSSSGTLKTQYF. The V and J genes are TRBV11-3 and TRBJ2-5, with a tentative D call TRBD1 (6 bases). The ends were cut back, 4 bases at V and 6 bases at J, with 15 bases in the middle. Germline V gives CDR1 SGHNT, CDR2 YENEEA. The CDR3 is 14 amino acids.

Only a few counts were recorded for this clone. The chain has TRBV6-9 and TRBJ2-7, with a tentative D call TRBD1 (6 bases). Germline values: CDR1 MNHGY, CDR2 SVAAGI. V lost 4 bases, J lost 1 base, and 23 bases lay in between. CDR3 length equals 18 residues. The CDR3 spells CASSCLDSLDAVSYEQYF. For the CDR3, the DNA is TGTGCCAGCAGTTGTCTGGACAGCTTGGACGCCGTATCCTACGAGCAGTACTTC.

This chain links TRBV7-2 with TRBJ2-3, with D perhaps TRBD2 (7 bases). Germline values: CDR1 SGHTA, CDR2 FQGNSA. The length of the CDR3 is 16 residues. V dropped 6 bases and J dropped 3 bases, with 19 bases sitting between them. CDR3 amino acids: CASSPSRGAPTDTQYF. The CDR3 nucleotides read TGTGCCAGCAGTCCGTCACGGGGGGCCCCGACAGATACGCAGTATTTT. The full variable domain, its missing parts supplied by reference TRBV7-2 and TRBJ2-3, is GAGVSQSPSNKVTEKGKDVELRCDPISGHTALYWYRQSLGQGLEFLIYFQGNSAPDKSGLPSDRFSAERTGGSVSTLTIQRTQQEDSAVYLCASSPSRGAPTDTQYFGPGTRLTVL.

This clone was counted only a few times. The V call is TRBV20-1, the J call TRBJ2-7; 9 bases match TRBD1. The CDR3 spans 11 residues. V was pared by 7 bases and J by 6 bases, with 4 bases of the junction left unmatched. The germline gives CDR1 DFQATT, CDR2 SNEGSKA (reference sequence). CDR3 nucleotides: TGCAGTGGTGGGACAGGGCCCGAGCAGTACTTC. Protein: CSGGTGPEQYF.

This clone was seen a few times. The chain has TRBV9 and TRBJ1-1; D not certain. The CDR3 has 14 residues. V was cut by 0 bases and J by 6 bases, with 12 bases left in between. Per germline, CDR1 SGDLS and CDR2 YYNGEE. CDR3 nucleotides: TGTGCCAGCAGCGTAGCCGGCGCGAGGGCTGAAGCTTTCTTT. Its translation is CASSVAGARAEAFF. Variable domain in full (rest from reference TRBV9 and TRBJ1-1): DSGVTQTPKHLITATGQRVTLRCSPRSGDLSVYWYQQSLDQGLQFLIQYYNGEERAKGNILERFSAQQFPDLHSELNLSSLELGDSALYFCASSVAGARAEAFFGQGTRLTVV.

This clone was recorded a few times. V gene TRBV5-6 combines with J gene TRBJ2-3; 7 bases align to TRBD1. Germline values: CDR1 SGHDT, CDR2 YYEEEE. V was clipped by 1 base and J by 4 bases; unmatched bases: 6. CDR3 length: 15 residues. This CDR3 is CASSLRTGGADTQYF. CDR3 DNA: TGTGCCAGCAGCTTGAGGACAGGAGGCGCAGATACGCAGTATTTT.

This clone was counted many times. The chain has TRBV30 and TRBJ1-5; maybe TRBD1 (5 bases). The germline V and J ends were trimmed by 2 bases and 4 bases, with 18 bases remaining between them. The length of the CDR3 is 16 residues. The germline gives CDR1 GTSNPN, CDR2 SVGIG (reference sequence). This chain's CDR3 is CAWSPDWGGLNQPQHF. CDR3 DNA sequence: TGTGCCTGGAGTCCCGACTGGGGGGGGTTAAATCAGCCCCAGCATTTT.

This clone has more than one count but fewer than ten. This sequence joins TRBV6-5 and TRBJ1-1; D unclear. Germline loops: CDR1 MNHEY, CDR2 SVGAGI. The CDR3 is 11 residues long. V was trimmed by 8 bases and J by 6 bases, leaving 10 bases between them. The CDR3 loop reads CASAYRAEAFF. The CDR3 DNA sequence: TGTGCCAGCGCCTACCGGGCTGAAGCTTTCTTT.

The rearrangement links TRBV19 to TRBJ1-5; a weak D match, TRBD1 (6 bases). With 7 bases removed from V and 0 bases from J, the gap between germline ends came to 13 bases. Germline V gene lookup returns CDR1 LNHDA and CDR2 SQIVND (reference sequence). CDR3 length: 15 residues. In DNA, the CDR3 is TGTGCCAGTACCGACACGGACAGTAGCAATCAGCCCCAGCATTTT. This sequence encodes CASTDTDSSNQPQHF.

The chain combines TRBV7-2 with TRBJ2-3, with 8 bases aligning to TRBD1. This CDR3 has 18 residues. Germline lookup yields CDR1 SGHTA and CDR2 FQGNSA. The ends lost 1 base at V and 1 base at J; junction bases unmatched: 10. The CDR3 region is CASSLVLGRGHRTDTQYF. CDR3 sequence (DNA): TGTGCCAGCAGCTTAGTGCTTGGCAGGGGGCACCGCACAGATACGCAGTATTTT.